This entry lists 10 T cell receptor beta chains sequenced from one sample in a study of blood T cell repertoires in COVID-19. Assay: immunoSEQ multiplex PCR; the TCRdb copy retains only in-frame clones and omits some. The repertoire holds 120,000 or so clones, with around 77% as singletons. Sequencing was carried out using peripheral blood. The receptors shown here come from a man in his sixties with active or convalescent COVID-19.

The J gene is TRBJ1-4, the V gene TRBV11-1; D unclear. Germline V lookup: CDR1 SGHAT, CDR2 FQDESV (reference sequence). This CDR3 has 11 amino acids. V was cut by 4 bases and J by 8 bases, with 5 bases left in between. CDR3 nucleotide sequence: TGTGCCAGCAGCTCCTCGGAAAAACTGTTTTTT. Its protein is CASSSSEKLFF.

The genes are TRBV29-1 and TRBJ2-7; 10 bases map to TRBD2. The germline V gene has CDR1 SQVTM and CDR2 ANQGSEA. V shed 4 bases and J 4 bases; nucleotides not matched to a gene: 13. The CDR3 sequence is 16 residues long. CDR3 sequence (DNA): TGCAGCGTTGGGTTAGCGGGAGGCCCTAAAGGTTACGAGCAGTACTTC. This sequence encodes CSVGLAGGPKGYEQYF.

J is TRBJ1-4 and V is TRBV5-1; D is uncertain. The CDR3 covers 15 residues. The germline V gene encodes CDR1 SGHRS and CDR2 YFSETQ. Deletions cut 2 bases from V and 0 bases from J, with 8 bases between. CDR3 coding DNA: TGCGCCAGCAGCTTAGAGCCTGCAACTAATGAAAAACTGTTTTTT. It encodes CASSLEPATNEKLFF.

The chain employs TRBV7-2 and TRBJ2-5, with 7 bases lining up with TRBD2. CDR3 length: 15 residues. J lost 1 base, V lost 2 bases, and 4 bases had no gene match. CDR1 is SGHTA, CDR2 FQGNSA, per germline. The CDR3 here is CASSLWEGSQETQYF. As DNA, the CDR3 is TGTGCCAGCAGCTTATGGGAGGGGAGCCAAGAGACCCAGTACTTC.

This chain uses TRBV28 with TRBJ2-6; weak D call: TRBD2 (6 bases). In germline, CDR1 is MDHEN, CDR2 SYDVKM. V shed 5 bases and J shed 2 bases, with 13 bases lying between them. This CDR3 has 16 amino acids. The CDR3 DNA is TGTGCCAGCAGTGAGGCCGGGGAGGCTGGGGCCAACGTCCTGACTTTC. Residues: CASSEAGEAGANVLTF. The whole variable domain, remainder taken from reference TRBV28 and TRBJ2-6, is DVKVTQSSRYLVKRTGEKVFLECVQDMDHENMFWYRQDPGLGLRLIYFSYDVKMKEKGDIPEGYSVSREKKERFSLILESASTNQTSMYLCASSEAGEAGANVLTFGAGSRLTVL.

The chain links TRBV6-5 to TRBJ1-2, with 11 positions matching TRBD1. The germline CDR1 and CDR2 sequences are MNHEY and SVGAGI. Unmatched junction bases numbered 5, after V lost 5 bases and J lost 3 bases. The CDR3 loop spans 15 amino acids. CDR3 sequence: CASSKWTGGDYGYTF. CDR3 DNA sequence: TGTGCCAGCAGTAAATGGACAGGGGGCGACTATGGCTACACCTTC.

The chain recombines TRBV7-2 with TRBJ2-7; 7 nucleotides match TRBD2. With V trimmed by 5 bases and J by 6 bases, 10 bases remained unmatched. The germline V gene encodes CDR1 SGHTA and CDR2 FQGNSA. This CDR3 is 14 amino acids long. The CDR3 DNA follows: TGTGCCAGCAGCCGTAACTCAGCGGGGACCGAGCAGTACTTC. Translation: CASSRNSAGTEQYF.

This clone was observed once. The chain is built from TRBV18 and TRBJ2-5; 9 bases map to TRBD1. CDR1 and CDR2 (germline): KGHSH, LQKENI. V lost 1 base and J lost 5; bases outside the gene matches: 5. The CDR3 length is 15 residues. CDR3 sequence (DNA): TGTGCCAGCTCACCACGGGGACAGGGAAGGGAGACCCAGTACTTC. It yields the protein CASSPRGQGRETQYF.

The chain couples TRBV7-2 to TRBJ2-7; no definite D call. V was shortened by 2 bases and J by 6 bases, with 11 bases between the two germline ends. From germline, CDR1 is SGHTA and CDR2 FQGNSA. The CDR3 consists of 13 residues. Here the CDR3 reads CASSLQVFGEQYF. CDR3 nucleotides: TGTGCCAGCAGCTTACAGGTATTCGGCGAGCAGTACTTC. Looking up the rest from reference TRBV7-2 and TRBJ2-7 gives the full variable domain: GAGVSQSPSNKVTEKGKDVELRCDPISGHTALYWYRQSLGQGLEFLIYFQGNSAPDKSGLPSDRFSAERTGGSVSTLTIQRTQQEDSAVYLCASSLQVFGEQYFGPGTRLTVT.

V gene TRBV3-1 (or the pseudogene TRBV3-2) combines with J gene TRBJ2-1; the match to TRBD2 covers 13 bases. The CDR3 has 14 amino acids. Germline values: CDR1 LGHDT, CDR2 YNNKEL (reference sequence). J was trimmed by 6 bases and V by 5 bases; bases with no gene match: 1. The CDR3 region has the DNA TGTGCCAGCAGCACTAGCGGGAGGGCCAATGAGCAGTTCTTC. Protein: CASSTSGRANEQFF.